This T cell receptor (beta chain) was recovered during a study of PD-L1 blockade in urothelial cancer. Study-wide background: Before enrollment, 0 to 3 chemotherapy regimens had been given to patients. Investigators checked blood 3 weeks (second dose) and 6 weeks after treatment start.

Documented time point: peripheral blood 6 weeks after treatment start. This clone appeared once. PCRs were each spiked with synthetic TCR analog templates. Generated by immunoSEQ multiplex PCR, the TCRdb table keeps only in-frame clones and is missing some. The data contain 95,000 to 130,000 clones, 80% to 90% of them singletons. V gave up 5 bases and J gave up 7 bases; unmatched junction bases: 11. There are 16 residues in the CDR3. CDR1 is MDHEN, CDR2 SYDVKM, per germline. The sample here was PBMCs, taken around atezolizumab (anti-PD-L1) treatment. The TCR originated in a man between 60 and 75 years old with urothelial cancer. The chain recombines TRBV28 with TRBJ2-7; 13 bases are a match to TRBD2. The CDR3 is CASSTTSGGLDWEQYF. CDR3 bases: TGTGCCAGCAGTACGACTAGCGGGGGGCTGGATTGGGAGCAGTACTTC.